These T cell receptor beta chains were read from a single sample in a study of shared clonotypes between healthy human individuals. Generated by immunoSEQ multiplex PCR, the TCRdb table keeps only in-frame clones and is missing some. The table records hundreds of thousands of clones, 95% of them present only once. Input material: naive CD8+ T cells sorted from blood. The receptors stem from a woman aged 25 to 39 in good health. CDR3s include the opening cysteine and the closing phenylalanine or tryptophan. The D gene is left open where the match is weak.

D gene	V gene	J gene	CDR3 protein	CDR3 DNA
TRBD1	TRBV10-3	TRBJ2-1	CAISDPGQGADEQFF	TGTGCCATCAGTGATCCGGGACAGGGGGCTGATGAGCAGTTCTTC
-	TRBV27	TRBJ2-7	CASRLNYEQYF	TGTGCCAGCAGGTTAAACTACGAGCAGTACTTC
-	TRBV7-2	TRBJ1-1	CASSARGNTEAFF	TGTGCCAGCAGCGCCAGGGGGAACACTGAAGCTTTCTTT
-	TRBV28	TRBJ1-5	CASSLSGVNQPQHF	TGTGCCAGCAGTTTATCAGGGGTGAATCAGCCCCAGCATTTT
-	TRBV27	TRBJ2-3	CASPKLTDTQYF	TGTGCCAGCCCCAAACTCACAGATACGCAGTATTTT
TRBD2	TRBV4-2	TRBJ2-7	CASSSALAGGNYEQYF	TGTGCCAGCAGCTCCGCCCTAGCGGGAGGCAACTACGAGCAGTACTTC
TRBD2	TRBV6-1	TRBJ2-1	CASSAGLAAYNEQFF	TGTGCCAGCAGTGCCGGACTAGCGGCCTACAATGAGCAGTTCTTC
TRBD1	TRBV13	TRBJ2-3	CASSSKDRDGTDTQYF	TGTGCCAGCAGCTCCAAGGACAGGGACGGCACAGATACGCAGTATTTT
TRBD1	TRBV5-6	TRBJ1-4	CASSLWTGADEKLFF	TGTGCCAGCAGCTTATGGACAGGAGCGGATGAAAAACTGTTTTTT
-	TRBV9	TRBJ2-2	CASSLTSTGELFF	TGTGCCAGCAGCCTGACGAGCACCGGGGAGCTGTTTTTT
-	TRBV7-9	TRBJ2-2	CASSLELDTGELFF	TGTGCCAGCAGCTTAGAGTTGGACACCGGGGAGCTGTTTTTT
TRBD2	TRBV28	TRBJ2-3	CASLPMRGLAADTQYF	TGTGCCAGCCTCCCTATGCGGGGACTAGCTGCAGATACGCAGTATTTT
-	TRBV4-1	TRBJ2-7	CASSQDIRGVEQYF	TGCGCCAGCAGCCAAGATATTCGGGGAGTTGAGCAGTACTTC
-	TRBV10-3	TRBJ1-1	CAISAELLNTEAFF	TGTGCCATCAGTGCGGAGCTCTTGAACACTGAAGCTTTCTTT
-	TRBV13	TRBJ2-7	CASSPEASYEQYF	TGTGCCAGCAGCCCGGAAGCCTCCTACGAGCAGTACTTC
TRBD2	TRBV6-1	TRBJ2-1	CASSEDGIAGGIYNEQFF	TGTGCCAGCAGTGAAGATGGGATAGCGGGAGGGATATACAATGAGCAGTTCTTC
-	TRBV27	TRBJ2-1	CATTRYNEQFF	TGTGCCACCACTCGGTACAATGAGCAGTTCTTC
-	TRBV29-1	TRBJ2-7	CSVEERSYEQYF	TGCAGCGTTGAAGAACGGTCCTACGAGCAGTACTTC
-	TRBV9	TRBJ2-1	CASSVEPGPEALYYYNEQFF	TGTGCCAGCAGCGTAGAGCCGGGACCGGAGGCCCTCTACTACTACAATGAGCAGTTCTTC
TRBD2	TRBV27	TRBJ2-3	CASSLLAGGPEDTQYF	TGTGCCAGCAGTTTATTAGCGGGAGGGCCGGAGGATACGCAGTATTTT
-	TRBV27	TRBJ1-1	CASSLEGGDVTKAFF	TGTGCCAGCAGTTTAGAGGGGGGGGATGTTACTAAAGCTTTCTTT
-	TRBV5-1	TRBJ1-2	CASSLPGQKVYGYTF	TGCGCCAGCAGCTTGCCTGGACAGAAGGTCTATGGCTACACCTTC